This T cell receptor beta chain was sequenced for a study of beta chain features in type 1 diabetes. This clone has only a few counts. Its antigen is unknown. V was pared by 4 bases and J by 4 bases, with 7 bases between. Germline V gene sequence: CDR1 LNHDA, CDR2 SQIVND (reference sequence). The CDR3 covers 12 residues. The purity of all sorted populations exceeded 95%. Expressed TCRB transcripts were sequenced after all isolated RNA was converted to cDNA. The average read count of naive, central memory and regulatory T cell samples was about 3.3 million. Assay used: immunoSEQ multiplex PCR; TCRdb lists only in-frame clones, some missing. Of roughly 150,000 clones listed, approximately 9.1% are singletons. Study-wide results and caveats: Patients' naive, central memory and Treg TCRB repertoires seemed closer to one another than those of healthy donors. Fewer insertions but more deletions were seen at VDJ junctions in type 1 diabetes patients. When Type 1 diabetes patients were examined, their TCRB CDR3s proved moderately but significantly shorter in all four CD4+ subsets.

Material for sequencing was central memory CD4+ T cells from blood. The receptor comes from a woman in her thirties with type 1 diabetes. The chain couples TRBV19 to TRBJ1-2, with D maybe TRBD1 (5 bases). This CDR3 reads CASSKGVYGYTF. The CDR3 DNA follows: TGTGCCAGTAGTAAAGGGGTCTATGGCTACACCTTC.